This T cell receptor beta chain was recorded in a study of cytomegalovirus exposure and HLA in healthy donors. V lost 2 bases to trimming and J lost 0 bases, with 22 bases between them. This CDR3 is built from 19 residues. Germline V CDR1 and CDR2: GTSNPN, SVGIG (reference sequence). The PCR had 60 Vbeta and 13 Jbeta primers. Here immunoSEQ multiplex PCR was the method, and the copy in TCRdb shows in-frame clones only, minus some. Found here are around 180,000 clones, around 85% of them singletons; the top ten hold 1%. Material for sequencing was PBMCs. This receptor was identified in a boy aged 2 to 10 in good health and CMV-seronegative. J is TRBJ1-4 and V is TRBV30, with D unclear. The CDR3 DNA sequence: TGTGCCTGGAGTAGGAACCCGACGTGGCCAGGTTCAACTAATGAAAAACTGTTTTTT. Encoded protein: CAWSRNPTWPGSTNEKLFF.